The 21 T cell receptor beta chains below were found in one sample sequenced in a study of T cells after yellow fever vaccination. TCRdb reprocessed the 5' RACE reads via MiXCR and lists one record per CDR3 protein. The repertoire consists of about 69,000 distinct CDR3 sequences, with approximately 5% occurring once and the leading ten covering 2.2%. This sample comprised CD4+ T cells sorted from PBMCs, obtained around 15 days after the first yellow fever vaccination. The receptor source for this set is a man between 18 and 29 years old who received the YFV17D yellow fever vaccine.

The chain couples TRBV11-3 to TRBJ1-1, with no clear D. The CDR3 contains 13 residues. Germline V CDR1 and CDR2: SGHNT, YENEEA. Trimming stripped 4 bases from V and 3 bases from J, with 9 bases between. CDR3 DNA sequence: TGTGCCAGCAGCTCTAACACCTACACTGAAGCTTTCTTT. Amino acid sequence: CASSSNTYTEAFF.

This clonotype was found many times. The chain recombines TRBV5-1 with TRBJ2-5; no clear D. V lost 2 bases, J lost 3 bases, and 11 bases lay in between. The CDR3 spans 14 residues. Germline V CDR1 and CDR2: SGHRS, YFSETQ. The CDR3 region has the DNA TGCGCCAGCAGCTTCGGATGGACGGAAGAGACCCAGTACTTC. It encodes CASSFGWTEETQYF.

This clonotype showed up many times. CDR3 region: CSARGGPQETQYF. CDR3 DNA: TGCAGTGCTAGGGGGGGGCCCCAAGAGACCCAGTACTTC. The chain is built from TRBV20-1 and TRBJ2-5; possibly TRBD2 for D (7 bases). Germline assignment: CDR1 DFQATT and CDR2 SNEGSKA (reference sequence). This CDR3 comprises 13 residues. Trimming left V 3 bases short and J 1 base short, with 9 bases between.

The genes are TRBV13 and TRBJ2-2, with unresolved D. The CDR3 contains 15 residues. Germline loops: CDR1 PRHDT, CDR2 FYEKMQ (reference sequence). V lost 0 bases to trimming and J lost 9 bases, with 14 bases between them. The CDR3 spells CASSLGKSPGRELFF. The CDR3 DNA is TGTGCCAGCAGCTTAGGCAAGAGCCCAGGAAGGGAGCTGTTTTTT.

This clonotype was detected ten times or more. V is TRBV7-2 and J is TRBJ1-4; TRBD1 agrees at 8 bases. The CDR3 is 15 residues long. V trimming: 2 bases; J trimming: 4 bases; junction bases outside the gene matches: 3. Germline CDR1 reads SGHTA; CDR2 reads FQGNSA. For the CDR3, the DNA is TGTGCCAGCAGCTTACAGGGGGCGGTTAATGAAAAACTGTTTTTT. Amino acid sequence: CASSLQGAVNEKLFF.

Remarks on this clonotype: This may be a read error: a much more frequent sequence differs by one nucleotide. No DNA is shown, since the ends of the CDR3 on it are uncertain; the CDR3 is the one TCRdb lists. V gene TRBV9 combines with J gene TRBJ2-3; TRBD1, the table's D call, lacks a check against the DNA. Germline lookup yields CDR1 SGDLS and CDR2 YYNGEE. Inclusive of both ends, the CDR3 amounts to 16 amino acids. CDR3 residues: CASSVGQGARTDTQNF.

There are many counts of this clonotype. The rearrangement links TRBV9 to TRBJ2-3, with 8 bases aligning to TRBD2. J lost 5 bases, V lost 2 bases, and 13 bases had no gene match. Per the germline V gene, CDR1 is SGDLS and CDR2 is YYNGEE. This CDR3 comprises 17 residues. The CDR3 nucleotides are TGTGCCAGCAGCGTGGCGCCGGGGGGGCGCTTACTAGATACGCAGTATTTT. Amino acids: CASSVAPGGRLLDTQYF.

The chain joins TRBV11-2 to TRBJ2-5, with D perhaps being TRBD1 or TRBD2 (6 bases each). The CDR3 is made up of 15 amino acids. CDR1 SGHAT and CDR2 FQNNGV come from the germline V gene. V was trimmed by 2 bases and J by 4 bases, leaving 14 bases between them. CDR3 DNA sequence: TGTGCCAGCAGCTTAAACGACGGGGGCCGAGAGACCCAGTACTTC. It is translated as CASSLNDGGRETQYF.

This clonotype occurred many times. The chain recombines TRBV12-3 or TRBV12-4 with TRBJ1-1, with D hard to call. The ends were cut back, 6 bases at V and 5 bases at J, with 10 bases in the middle. The CDR3 spans 12 residues. CDR3 protein: CASSLLGTEAFF. CDR3 bases: TGTGCCAGCAGCCTCTTGGGGACTGAAGCTTTCTTT.

This chain uses TRBV6-1 with TRBJ2-7, with no clear D. The CDR3 runs to 12 residues. The V gene's germline CDR1 is MNHNS and CDR2 SASEGT. Trimming took 2 bases from V and 1 from J, leaving 3 bases between them. CDR3 residues: CASSESSYEQYF. Here the CDR3 DNA reads TGTGCCAGCAGTGAAAGTTCCTACGAGCAGTACTTC.

The rearrangement uses TRBV15 and TRBJ2-2; 8 positions agree with TRBD1. Germline values: CDR1 LNHNV, CDR2 YYDKDF (reference sequence). With V trimmed by 5 bases and J by 3 bases, 5 bases remained unmatched. This CDR3 has 15 amino acids. The CDR3 spells CATSGDRIDTGELFF. The DNA of the CDR3 is TGTGCCACCAGCGGGGACAGGATAGACACCGGGGAGCTGTTTTTT.

The table lists this clonotype with many counts. V gene TRBV4-3 combines with J gene TRBJ2-6; weak D call: TRBD1 (6 bases). Germline values: CDR1 LGHNA, CDR2 YSLEER. This CDR3 comprises 16 residues. Trimming stripped 4 bases from V and 2 bases from J, with 12 bases between. CDR3: CASSPGTLAGANVLTF. CDR3 coding DNA: TGCGCCAGCAGCCCCGGGACACTAGCTGGGGCCAACGTCCTGACTTTC.

This clonotype was seen ten or more times. J is TRBJ2-1 and V is TRBV5-5; 8 bases are shared with TRBD1. The CDR3 is 14 amino acids. Losses at the gene ends were 4 bases for V and 9 bases for J; bases not matched to a gene: 9. The V gene's germline CDR1 is SGHKS and CDR2 YYEKEE (reference sequence). This CDR3 reads CASSPRDRRPEQFF. CDR3 bases: TGTGCCAGCAGCCCGCGGGACAGGAGACCTGAGCAGTTCTTC.

This clonotype was counted many times. The chain couples TRBV25-1 to TRBJ1-2, with no clear D. CDR1 and CDR2 from the germline V gene are MGHDK and SYGVNS. The CDR3 runs to 14 residues. V was clipped by 2 bases and J by 4 bases, with 11 bases between them. The CDR3 sequence is CASSEVRGSYGYTF. As DNA, the CDR3 is TGTGCCAGCAGTGAAGTTCGGGGTAGCTATGGCTACACCTTC.

The sample holds many counts of this clonotype. Germline is not matched at one junction end, which may reflect a read error. This CDR3 reads CASRFSGANVLTF. CDR3 sequence (DNA): TGTGCCAGCCGCTTCTCTGGGGCCAACGTCCTGACTTTC. The V call is TRBV11-2, the J call TRBJ2-6; D is unresolved. The CDR3 loop spans 13 amino acids. In germline, CDR1 is SGHAT, CDR2 FQNNGV.

This clonotype was seen at least ten times. The chain recombines TRBV5-8 with TRBJ2-3; perhaps D is TRBD1 or TRBD2 (5 bases each). The germline V gene has CDR1 SGHTS and CDR2 YDEGEE. Between the trimmed V and J ends, which lost 2 bases and 0 bases, there was a span of 10 bases. The CDR3 sequence is 15 residues long. The CDR3 DNA reads as TGTGCCAGCAGCTTATTCGGGGCTAGCACAGATACGCAGTATTTT. Translating it yields CASSLFGASTDTQYF.

This clonotype was detected many times. The gene calls are TRBV5-5 and TRBJ2-2, with D tentatively TRBD1 or TRBD2 (5 bases each). The CDR3 is 15 amino acids. Trimming left V 0 bases short and J 5 bases short, with 11 bases between. Per germline, CDR1 SGHKS and CDR2 YYEKEE (reference sequence). The CDR3 spells CASSLAGTGTGELFF. The CDR3 region has the DNA TGTGCCAGCAGCTTGGCCGGGACGGGGACCGGGGAGCTGTTTTTT.

About this clonotype: This could be a read error, since a much larger clone is one nucleotide away. The chain carries TRBV5-5 and TRBJ2-3, with D perhaps TRBD2 (5 bases). This CDR3 has 16 amino acids. CDR1 is SGHKS and CDR2 is YYEKEE in the germline V gene (reference sequence). The CDR3 sequence: CASSSRTGTSTDTQCF. DNA for the CDR3: TGTGCCAGCAGCTCGAGGACGGGAACGAGCACAGATACGCAGTGTTTT.

This clonotype showed up many times. V is TRBV12-3 or TRBV12-4 and J is TRBJ2-3; possible D gene TRBD2, 5 bases. The CDR3 covers 15 residues. Trimming stripped 4 bases from V and 0 bases from J, with 11 bases between. This CDR3 is CASSWERSSTDTQYF. The CDR3, as DNA: TGTGCCAGCAGTTGGGAGAGATCTAGCACAGATACGCAGTATTTT.

This clonotype showed up many times. The chain recombines TRBV5-1 with TRBJ1-6, with a tentative D call TRBD1 (5 bases). Germline CDR1 reads SGHRS; CDR2 reads YFSETQ. V gave up 0 bases and J gave up 7 bases, with 8 bases separating them. The CDR3 is 14 residues long. The CDR3 coding sequence is TGCGCCAGCAGCTTGGAAGGGGAGAATTCACCCCTCCACTTT. Translated, it gives CASSLEGENSPLHF.

Ten or more counts support this clonotype. V gene TRBV12-3 or TRBV12-4 combines with J gene TRBJ1-5; D remains unclear. The CDR3 length is 13 residues. Deletions cut 6 bases from V and 2 bases from J, with 8 bases between. The CDR3 sequence is CASRDRGNQPQHF. CDR3 DNA sequence: TGTGCCAGCAGAGACCGGGGCAATCAGCCCCAGCATTTT.